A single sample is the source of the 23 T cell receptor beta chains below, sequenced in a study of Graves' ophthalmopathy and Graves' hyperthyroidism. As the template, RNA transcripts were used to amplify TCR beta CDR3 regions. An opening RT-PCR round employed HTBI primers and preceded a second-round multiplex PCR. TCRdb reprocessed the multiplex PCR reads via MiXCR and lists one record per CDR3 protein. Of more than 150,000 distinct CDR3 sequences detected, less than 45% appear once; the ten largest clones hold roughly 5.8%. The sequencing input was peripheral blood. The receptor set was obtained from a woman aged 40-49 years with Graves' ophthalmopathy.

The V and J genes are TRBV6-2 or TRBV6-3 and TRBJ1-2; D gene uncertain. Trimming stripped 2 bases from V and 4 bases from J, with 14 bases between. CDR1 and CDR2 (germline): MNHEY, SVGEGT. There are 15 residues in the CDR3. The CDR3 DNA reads TGTGCCAGCAGTTACCGAGCAACGGGAATCTATGGCTACACCTTC. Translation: CASSYRATGIYGYTF.

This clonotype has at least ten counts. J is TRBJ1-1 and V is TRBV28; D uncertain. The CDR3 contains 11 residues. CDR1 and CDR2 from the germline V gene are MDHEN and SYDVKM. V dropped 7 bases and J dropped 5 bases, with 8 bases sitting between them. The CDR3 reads CASIAQTEAFF. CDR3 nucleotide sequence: TGTGCCAGCATTGCGCAAACTGAAGCTTTCTTT.

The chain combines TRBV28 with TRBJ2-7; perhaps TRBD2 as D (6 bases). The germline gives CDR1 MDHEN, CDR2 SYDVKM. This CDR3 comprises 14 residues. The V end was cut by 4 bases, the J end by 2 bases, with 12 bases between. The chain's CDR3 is CASSSGDRAYEQYF. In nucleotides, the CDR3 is TGTGCCAGCAGTTCGGGGGACCGTGCCTACGAGCAGTACTTC.

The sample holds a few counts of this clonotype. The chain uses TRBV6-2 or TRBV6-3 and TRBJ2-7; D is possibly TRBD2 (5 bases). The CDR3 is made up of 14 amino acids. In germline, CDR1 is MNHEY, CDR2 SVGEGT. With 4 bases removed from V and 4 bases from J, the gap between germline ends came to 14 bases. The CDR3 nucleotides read TGTGCCAGCAGTTTCGGGATTCCCCCTTACGAGCAGTACTTC. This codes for CASSFGIPPYEQYF.

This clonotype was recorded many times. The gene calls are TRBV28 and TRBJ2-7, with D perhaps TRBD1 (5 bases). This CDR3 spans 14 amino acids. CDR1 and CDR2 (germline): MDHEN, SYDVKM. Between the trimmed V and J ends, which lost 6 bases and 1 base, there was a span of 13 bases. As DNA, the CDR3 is TGTGCCAGCAGCGACAGCCTACTTTCCTACGAGCAGTACTTC. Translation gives CASSDSLLSYEQYF.

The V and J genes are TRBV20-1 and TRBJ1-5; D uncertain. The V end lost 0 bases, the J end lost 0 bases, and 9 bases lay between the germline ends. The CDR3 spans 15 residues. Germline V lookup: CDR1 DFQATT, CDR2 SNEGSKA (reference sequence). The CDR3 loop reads CSARDRLISNQPQHF. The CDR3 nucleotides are TGCAGTGCTAGAGATCGGTTGATTAGCAATCAGCCCCAGCATTTT.

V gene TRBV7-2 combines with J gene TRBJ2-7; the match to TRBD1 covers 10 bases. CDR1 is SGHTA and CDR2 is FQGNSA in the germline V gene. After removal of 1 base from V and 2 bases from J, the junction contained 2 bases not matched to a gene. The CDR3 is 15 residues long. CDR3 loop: CASSLGTGGTYEQYF. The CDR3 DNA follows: TGTGCCAGCAGCTTAGGGACAGGGGGAACCTACGAGCAGTACTTC.

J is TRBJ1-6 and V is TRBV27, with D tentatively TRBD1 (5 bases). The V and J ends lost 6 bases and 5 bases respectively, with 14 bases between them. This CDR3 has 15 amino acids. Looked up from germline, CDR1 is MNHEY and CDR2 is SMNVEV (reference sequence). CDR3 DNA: TGTGCCAGCAGGTCGGGGGACGACCATAATTCACCCCTCCACTTT. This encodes CASRSGDDHNSPLHF.

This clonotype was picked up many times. The DNA of the CDR3 is TGTGCCAGCAGTTACTGGCAGGGGGCTTACGAGCAGTACTTC. It encodes CASSYWQGAYEQYF. This rearrangement joins TRBV6-5 to TRBJ2-7; 8 nucleotides line up with TRBD1. The CDR3 loop spans 14 amino acids. The V gene's germline CDR1 is MNHEY and CDR2 SVGAGI. The junction had 3 bases not matched to a gene; V was cut back by 1 base and J by 4 bases.

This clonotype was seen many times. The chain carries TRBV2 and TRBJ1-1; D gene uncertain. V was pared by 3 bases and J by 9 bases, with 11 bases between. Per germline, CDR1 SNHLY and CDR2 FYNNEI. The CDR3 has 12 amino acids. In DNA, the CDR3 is TGTGCCAGCAGTGAGTCTACCCTTCAAGCTTTCTTT. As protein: CASSESTLQAFF.

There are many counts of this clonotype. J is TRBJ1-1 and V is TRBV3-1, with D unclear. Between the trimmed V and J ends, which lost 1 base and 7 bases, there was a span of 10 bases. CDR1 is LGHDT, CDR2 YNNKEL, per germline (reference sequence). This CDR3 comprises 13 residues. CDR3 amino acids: CASSQVLVGEAFF. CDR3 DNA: TGTGCCAGCAGCCAAGTCTTGGTGGGTGAAGCTTTCTTT.

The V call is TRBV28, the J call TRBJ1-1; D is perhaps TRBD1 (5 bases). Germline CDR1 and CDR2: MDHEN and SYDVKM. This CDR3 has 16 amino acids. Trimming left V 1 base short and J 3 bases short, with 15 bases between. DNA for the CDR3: TGTGCCAGCAGTTTATTTCCTGGGGGAGGCGACACTGAAGCTTTCTTT. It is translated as CASSLFPGGGDTEAFF.

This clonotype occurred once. CDR3 sequence (DNA): TGTGCCAGCAGTTGGCAGGGGCTCGGGACCACTGAAGCTTTCTTT. Protein product: CASSWQGLGTTEAFF. The chain recombines TRBV27 with TRBJ1-1, with D tentatively TRBD1 (6 bases). The CDR3 totals 15 residues. V was shortened by 4 bases and J by 4 bases, with 16 bases between the two germline ends. CDR1 is MNHEY, CDR2 SMNVEV, per germline (reference sequence).

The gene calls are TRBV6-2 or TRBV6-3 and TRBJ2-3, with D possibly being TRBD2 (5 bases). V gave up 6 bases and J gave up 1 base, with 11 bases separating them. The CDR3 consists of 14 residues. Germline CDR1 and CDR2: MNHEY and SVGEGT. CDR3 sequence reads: CASSDYGGTDTQYF. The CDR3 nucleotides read TGTGCCAGCAGCGACTACGGGGGCACAGATACGCAGTATTTT.

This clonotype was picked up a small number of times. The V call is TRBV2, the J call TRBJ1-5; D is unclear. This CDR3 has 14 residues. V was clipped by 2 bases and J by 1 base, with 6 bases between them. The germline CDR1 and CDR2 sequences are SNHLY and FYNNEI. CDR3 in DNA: TGTGCCAGCAGTGAACGGGAGAGCAATCAGCCCCAGCATTTT. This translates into CASSERESNQPQHF.

The CDR3 DNA reads as TGTGCCAGCAGTTACCAGGGGGGGAATCAGCCCCAGCATTTT. It translates to CASSYQGGNQPQHF. J is TRBJ1-5 and V is TRBV6-2 or TRBV6-3, with 7 bases matching TRBD1. Germline V lookup: CDR1 MNHEY, CDR2 SVGEGT. This CDR3 has 14 residues. V shed 2 bases, J shed 4 bases, and the junction held 2 bases outside the gene matches.

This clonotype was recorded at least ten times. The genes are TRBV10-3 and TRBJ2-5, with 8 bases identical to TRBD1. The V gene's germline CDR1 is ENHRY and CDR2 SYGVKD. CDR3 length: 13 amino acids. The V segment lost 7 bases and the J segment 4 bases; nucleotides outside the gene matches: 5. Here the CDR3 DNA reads TGTGCCATCAACCAGGACAGGGCAGAGACCCAGTACTTC. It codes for CAINQDRAETQYF.

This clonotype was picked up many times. In DNA, the CDR3 is TGTGCCAGCAGTTTGGCCGGCAGTACGAACACCGGGGAGCTGTTTTTT. Its protein is CASSLAGSTNTGELFF. This chain joins TRBV28 and TRBJ2-2; D is ambiguous. V lost 3 bases, J lost 0 bases, and 11 bases lay in between. The CDR3 loop spans 16 amino acids. Per the germline V gene, CDR1 is MDHEN and CDR2 is SYDVKM.

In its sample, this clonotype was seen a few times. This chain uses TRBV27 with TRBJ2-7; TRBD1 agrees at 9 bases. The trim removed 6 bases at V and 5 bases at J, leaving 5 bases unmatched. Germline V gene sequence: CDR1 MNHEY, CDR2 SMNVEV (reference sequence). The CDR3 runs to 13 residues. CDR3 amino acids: CASSWTGVNEQYF. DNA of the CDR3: TGTGCCAGCAGCTGGACAGGGGTGAACGAGCAGTACTTC.

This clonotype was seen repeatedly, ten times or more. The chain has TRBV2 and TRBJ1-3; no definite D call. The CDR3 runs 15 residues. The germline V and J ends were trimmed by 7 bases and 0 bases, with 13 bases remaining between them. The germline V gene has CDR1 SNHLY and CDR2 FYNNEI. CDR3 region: CASTGGSGSGNTIYF. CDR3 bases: TGTGCCAGCACCGGAGGGTCGGGCTCTGGAAACACCATATATTTT.

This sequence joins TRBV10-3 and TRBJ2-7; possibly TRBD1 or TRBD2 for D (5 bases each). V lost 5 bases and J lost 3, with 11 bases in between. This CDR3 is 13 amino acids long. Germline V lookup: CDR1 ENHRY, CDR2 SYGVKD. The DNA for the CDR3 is TGTGCCATCAGTCCGGGGCTCGGCTACGAGCAGTACTTC. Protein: CAISPGLGYEQYF.

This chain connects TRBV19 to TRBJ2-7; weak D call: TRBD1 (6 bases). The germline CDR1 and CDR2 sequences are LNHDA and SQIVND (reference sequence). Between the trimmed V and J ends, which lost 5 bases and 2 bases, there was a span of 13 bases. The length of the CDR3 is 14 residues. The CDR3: CASSVRQATYEQYF. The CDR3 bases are TGTGCCAGTAGTGTCAGACAGGCCACCTACGAGCAGTACTTC. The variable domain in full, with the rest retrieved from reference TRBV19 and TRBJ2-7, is DGGITQSPKYLFRKEGQNVTLSCEQNLNHDAMYWYRQDPGQGLRLIYYSQIVNDFQKGDIAEGYSVSREKKESFPLTVTSAQKNPTAFYLCASSVRQATYEQYFGPGTRLTVT.

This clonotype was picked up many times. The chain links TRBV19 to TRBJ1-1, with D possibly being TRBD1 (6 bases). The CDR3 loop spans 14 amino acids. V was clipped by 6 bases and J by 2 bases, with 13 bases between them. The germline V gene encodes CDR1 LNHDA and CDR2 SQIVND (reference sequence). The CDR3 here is CASSNQGLNTEAFF. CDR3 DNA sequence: TGTGCCAGTAGCAATCAGGGGCTTAACACTGAAGCTTTCTTT.